The entry that follows covers one T cell receptor (beta chain) sequence. Which antigen it targets is not known. No base quality values were provided; no much bigger clone lies one nucleotide off. TCRbeta CDR3 regions were sequenced with the immunoSEQ Assay. After extraction, genomic DNA underwent amplification by bias-controlled multiplex PCR, followed by high-throughput sequencing. The study's own analysis went as follows. To quantify the absolute abundance of every unique TCRbeta CDR3 region, sequences were collapsed and filtered. T cell fraction was estimated by normalizing TCRbeta template counts to usable DNA, with usable DNA measured through amplification of reference genes found in all nucleated cells. Repertoire TCRs were annotated as SARS-CoV-2-specific by exact matching of V gene, CDR3 amino acid sequence and J gene to a known reactive TCR set. The reference SARS-CoV-2 TCR set came from MIRA and was filtered for enrichment in COVID-19-positive ImmuneCODE repertoires, removing public or cross-reactive TCRs. Using the MIRA antigens, annotated TCRs were further analysed by specific ORF or by position within an ORF. Breadth was defined as annotated unique rearrangements over total unique productive rearrangements; depth was the summed frequency of those rearrangements. Two-sided Wilcoxon rank-sum tests were used to compare TCR breadth between groups. TCRdb's version of the immuneACCESS table is confined to in-frame rearrangements and falls short of the full clone set. An unresolved V gene accounts for under half of the shortfall where checked; the remainder is of unknown origin. V, J and clone size derive from that table, while D and trimming were established from the DNA sequence. In this sample the table shows around 300,000 clones, 90% of which occur a single time. Jointly, the top ten make up 5.5% of the sample.

What this sample's treatment or condition label stands for: roughly 18 received Ad26.COV2.S at low or high dose, single or two shots; 5 received placebo; per-sample allocation not given. For vaccine and placebo recipients, repertoires were sequenced using samples collected on day 63 after the first injection. In Cohort 1b, about 27 adults aged 18-55 years were enrolled at a single site in Boston, USA, between 29 July and 7 August 2020. As a vaccine, Ad26.COV2.S was a replication-incompetent adenovirus type 26 vector that expressed a prefusion-stabilized SARS-CoV-2 spike protein derived from the original Wuhan strain. The germline V gene (reference sequence) sets CDR1 to MNHEY and CDR2 to SMNVEV. Trimming costs V 3 bases and J 9 bases, and their ends lie 14 bases apart. CDR3 length: 13 amino acids, cysteine to phenylalanine. The sequence is cut down to CDR3 DNA, 39 bases in frame from base 1. The entry originates in a study of Ad26.COV2.S vaccination and SARS-CoV-2 variants (dated by TCRdb to the early 2020s). Looking at the study overall: Vaccine-arm donors were drawn from COV1001, a multicentre, randomized, double-blind, placebo-controlled phase I-IIa trial of Ad26.COV2.S in healthy adults. Ad26.COV2.S was administered intramuscularly at a dose of 5x10^10 or 1x10^11 viral particles, either as one shot or as two shots given 56 days apart. The specificity and breadth of SARS-CoV-2-reactive T cell receptors after Ad26.COV2.S vaccination were assessed by TCRbeta repertoire sequencing. The TCR-sequenced set comprised approximately 30 samples: some 19 Ad26.COV2.S vaccine recipients, 5 placebo recipients and 8 SARS-CoV-2 convalescent individuals. Trial participants were randomized into five groups of five, in which low-dose or high-dose Ad26.COV2.S was given once or twice, or placebo was given on both occasions. Throughout the experiments and outcome assessment, investigators stayed blinded to trial group allocation. The paper's findings and limits, for the study overall: According to the authors, total T cell responses may have been underestimated by the TCR breadth and depth analyses. Comparable non-spike TCR breadth was observed between vaccine and placebo recipients, consistent with only spike being contained in the vaccine. After vaccination, spike-specific CD8+ and CD4+ T cell responses were reported to show substantial breadth. Spike-specific TCR breadth was higher in Ad26.COV2.S recipients than in placebo recipients (P = 0.0014). The study was not powered for comparison of responses between vaccine doses or regimens.

The receptor comes from a person aged 18-65 years who received the Ad26.COV2.S COVID-19 vaccine or a placebo. The specimen comprised peripheral blood, sampled in a trial of Ad26.COV2.S vaccine versus placebo. The V and J segments used are TRBV27 and TRBJ1-1; the D gene cannot be resolved reliably. The bases are TGTGCCAGCAGTTTGGTCAGTGGAAGCAAAGCTTTCTTT. This yields the protein CASSLVSGSKAFF.